What follows are 27 T cell receptor beta chains derived from one specimen sequenced in a study of beta chain features in type 1 diabetes. All of the isolated RNA was reverse transcribed, so expressed TCRB transcripts were sequenced. Sequencing was performed with immunoSEQ multiplex PCR; in TCRdb, only in-frame clones are kept and a portion is missing. The sample yields 400,000 to 550,000 clones, 11% seen once. Material: naive CD4+ T cells from blood. These receptors all come from a woman under 30 in good health.

This clone was seen more than once but under ten times. The chain joins TRBV4-3 to TRBJ1-2; D is uncertain. With 0 bases removed from V and 9 bases from J, the gap between germline ends came to 17 bases. Germline loops: CDR1 LGHNA, CDR2 YSLEER. The CDR3 is made up of 15 amino acids. The CDR3 region has the DNA TGCGCCAGCAGCCAAGAGTTTTGGAGGCGGGCTAGCTACACCTTC. Amino acid sequence: CASSQEFWRRASYTF.

For the CDR3, the DNA is TGTGCCAGCAGACCACAGGGTGCCGGGGAGCTGTTTTTT. Its protein is CASRPQGAGELFF. This sequence joins TRBV2 and TRBJ2-2; tentatively, D is TRBD1 (6 bases). CDR3 length: 13 amino acids. Germline V gene sequence: CDR1 SNHLY, CDR2 FYNNEI. The V end was cut by 6 bases, the J end by 6 bases, with 11 bases between.

The V call is TRBV4-3, the J call TRBJ2-7, with 9 bases aligning to TRBD2. Germline V gives CDR1 LGHNA, CDR2 YSLEER. The J segment lost 3 bases and the V segment lost 5 bases, leaving 8 bases of the junction unmatched. The length of the CDR3 is 15 residues. The CDR3 sequence is CASSMGLAEDYEQYF. CDR3 in DNA: TGCGCCAGCAGCATGGGACTAGCAGAAGACTACGAGCAGTACTTC.

The table lists this clone with a few counts. The rearrangement joins TRBV7-2 to TRBJ1-6; D not resolved. Germline V CDR1 and CDR2: SGHTA, FQGNSA. CDR3 length: 15 amino acids. V lost 1 base and J 7 bases, leaving 11 bases between the germline ends. The CDR3 is CASSLGRGGNSPLHF. The CDR3, as DNA: TGTGCCAGCAGCTTAGGGCGTGGAGGGAATTCACCCCTCCACTTT.

The table lists this clone with a few counts. The gene calls are TRBV5-1 and TRBJ1-2, with 7 bases lining up with TRBD1. V lost 4 bases, J lost 5 bases, and 5 bases stayed unmatched. The CDR3 totals 13 residues. Germline values: CDR1 SGHRS, CDR2 YFSETQ. Here the CDR3 reads CASSPTTGYGYTF. Written as DNA, the CDR3 is TGCGCCAGCAGCCCCACGACAGGGTATGGCTACACCTTC.

This clone was found a few times. The chain carries TRBV2 and TRBJ2-7; tentatively, D is TRBD2 (5 bases). This CDR3 has 13 amino acids. Germline V gives CDR1 SNHLY, CDR2 FYNNEI. Between the trimmed V and J ends, which lost 2 bases and 3 bases, there was a span of 8 bases. The CDR3 bases are TGTGCCAGCAGTGAATTGGGGAGCTACGAGCAGTACGTC. Translation: CASSELGSYEQYV.

This clone was found a few times. This chain links TRBV10-3 with TRBJ1-1; a weak D match, TRBD1 (5 bases). The CDR3 runs 14 residues. V shed 5 bases and J shed 0 bases, with 10 bases lying between them. Germline-derived CDR1 and CDR2 are ENHRY and SYGVKD. CDR3: CAISQTAMNTEAFF. The CDR3 region has the DNA TGTGCCATCAGTCAGACAGCGATGAACACTGAAGCTTTCTTT.

The J gene is TRBJ1-2, the V gene TRBV10-3; TRBD1 might be the D (5 bases). Trimming stripped 11 bases from V and 5 bases from J, with 18 bases between. Germline V lookup: CDR1 ENHRY, CDR2 SYGVKD. This CDR3 contains 13 residues. For the CDR3, the DNA is TGTGCCGTGACGGTCACCTGGGGGTATGGCTACACCTTC. Its translation is CAVTVTWGYGYTF.

The V call is TRBV4-3, the J call TRBJ2-4; D is uncertain. The CDR3 runs 11 residues. Germline CDR1 LGHNA, CDR2 YSLEER. V lost 1 base, J lost 9 bases, and 4 bases lay in between. The CDR3 reads CASSQGIIQYF. The CDR3 DNA follows: TGCGCCAGCAGCCAAGGGATCATTCAGTACTTC.

This clone was seen only a few times. The chain is built from TRBV5-1 and TRBJ1-1; D gene unclear. CDR1 SGHRS and CDR2 YFSETQ come from the germline V gene. Trimming took off 2 bases at V and 1 base at J, with 9 bases between the two ends. The CDR3 is 14 residues long. The CDR3: CASSFSSGNTEAFF. In DNA, the CDR3 is TGCGCCAGCAGCTTCTCCTCAGGGAACACTGAAGCTTTCTTT.

In its sample, this clone was seen a few times. V and J are TRBV5-1 and TRBJ2-1; D remains unclear. V shed 1 base and J shed 6 bases, with 23 bases lying between them. CDR1 is SGHRS, CDR2 YFSETQ, per germline. CDR3 length: 18 amino acids. The CDR3 nucleotides are TGCGCCAGCAGCTTGCTCTCGGGCGTTCCCCTTCAGCTCAATGAGCAGTTCTTC. Encoded protein: CASSLLSGVPLQLNEQFF.

The V call is TRBV7-2, the J call TRBJ1-3, with D perhaps TRBD1 (5 bases). This CDR3 has 14 residues. Germline V CDR1 and CDR2: SGHTA, FQGNSA. With 4 bases removed from V and 0 bases from J, the gap between germline ends came to 7 bases. CDR3 coding DNA: TGTGCCAGCAGCTCCGACAGCTCTGGAAACACCATATATTTT. Its translation is CASSSDSSGNTIYF. Variable domain in full (rest from reference TRBV7-2 and TRBJ1-3): GAGVSQSPSNKVTEKGKDVELRCDPISGHTALYWYRQSLGQGLEFLIYFQGNSAPDKSGLPSDRFSAERTGGSVSTLTIQRTQQEDSAVYLCASSSDSSGNTIYFGEGSWLTVV.

This clone came up a few times. This sequence joins TRBV28 and TRBJ1-6; TRBD1 might be the D (5 bases). Looked up from germline, CDR1 is MDHEN and CDR2 is SYDVKM. The V and J ends lost 8 bases and 8 bases respectively, with 7 bases between them. The CDR3 totals 11 residues. The CDR3 loop reads CASGADSPLHF. In DNA, the CDR3 is TGTGCCAGCGGGGCGGATTCACCCCTCCACTTT.

This clone came up a few times. V gene TRBV7-2 combines with J gene TRBJ2-7; TRBD2 agrees at 7 bases. Germline CDR1 and CDR2: SGHTA and FQGNSA. V shed 0 bases and J 2 bases; nucleotides not matched to a gene: 7. This CDR3 comprises 16 residues. The CDR3 protein is CASSLAAGGTPYEQYF. CDR3 in DNA: TGTGCCAGCAGCTTAGCGGCCGGGGGGACGCCCTACGAGCAGTACTTC. The full variable domain, its missing parts supplied by reference TRBV7-2 and TRBJ2-7, is GAGVSQSPSNKVTEKGKDVELRCDPISGHTALYWYRQSLGQGLEFLIYFQGNSAPDKSGLPSDRFSAERTGGSVSTLTIQRTQQEDSAVYLCASSLAAGGTPYEQYFGPGTRLTVT.

This clone was observed a few times. The rearrangement joins TRBV18 to TRBJ2-5, with D unclear. The CDR3 loop spans 14 amino acids. Trimming took off 2 bases at V and 2 bases at J, with 9 bases between the two ends. The germline gives CDR1 KGHSH, CDR2 LQKENI. CDR3 in DNA: TGTGCCAGCTCACCAGCAAGGGCTCAAGAGACCCAGTACTTC. Translated: CASSPARAQETQYF.

This clone showed up just a few times. The gene calls are TRBV15 and TRBJ1-5; possible D gene TRBD1, 6 bases. CDR1 and CDR2 (germline): LNHNV, YYDKDF (reference sequence). The germline V and J ends were trimmed by 5 bases and 6 bases, with 20 bases remaining between them. The CDR3 has 16 residues. CDR3 coding DNA: TGTGCCACCAGCCAGATTAGGACAGCTCTCGGTCAGCCCCAGCATTTT. Protein product: CATSQIRTALGQPQHF.

The J gene is TRBJ2-7, the V gene TRBV30; no clear D gene. CDR3 length: 12 residues. The V and J ends lost 1 base and 0 bases respectively, with 4 bases between them. CDR1 and CDR2 from the germline V gene are GTSNPN and SVGIG (reference sequence). For the CDR3, the DNA is TGTGCCTGGAGTGGGGTCTCCTACGAGCAGTACTTC. Translation gives CAWSGVSYEQYF.

The chain employs TRBV5-4 and TRBJ2-7; 7 bases are a match to TRBD2. This CDR3 is 14 amino acids long. Germline CDR1 reads SGHNT; CDR2 reads YYREEE (reference sequence). V lost 3 bases and J lost 4; bases outside the gene matches: 7. The CDR3 DNA reads TGTGCCAGCAGCTCCGGGACTACCATATACGAGCAGTACTTC. Its protein is CASSSGTTIYEQYF.

This chain connects TRBV4-1 to TRBJ2-3, with D maybe TRBD1 (5 bases). Germline V lookup: CDR1 MGHRA, CDR2 YSYEKL. V lost 4 bases to trimming and J lost 5 bases, with 22 bases between them. The CDR3 consists of 17 residues. CDR3 loop: CASSPRWGLGSQDTQYF. DNA for the CDR3: TGCGCCAGCAGCCCGCGTTGGGGCCTGGGATCCCAAGATACGCAGTATTTT.

This clone has a handful of counts. The rearrangement links TRBV9 to TRBJ2-7, with D perhaps TRBD1 or TRBD2 (5 bases each). V lost 1 base to trimming and J lost 7 bases, with 12 bases between them. Germline V gene sequence: CDR1 SGDLS, CDR2 YYNGEE. The CDR3 is 13 residues long. The CDR3 DNA follows: TGTGCCAGCAGCGTAATGGGGGTTGGGGAGCAGTACTTC. Its translation: CASSVMGVGEQYF.

The genes are TRBV7-9 and TRBJ2-7, with 8 bases that match TRBD1. The CDR3 is 16 residues long. J was trimmed by 0 bases and V by 5 bases; bases with no gene match: 9. The germline V gene encodes CDR1 SEHNR and CDR2 FQNEAQ (reference sequence). In DNA form, the CDR3 reads TGTGCCAGCAGCAGTATCAGGACAGGGAGCTCCTACGAGCAGTACTTC. This translates into CASSSIRTGSSYEQYF.

The genes are TRBV9 and TRBJ2-1; no firm D call. The germline gives CDR1 SGDLS, CDR2 YYNGEE. V was shortened by 3 bases and J by 3 bases, with 4 bases between the two germline ends. The CDR3 runs to 12 residues. The CDR3 here is CASSADYNEQFF. The CDR3 DNA reads TGTGCCAGCAGCGCGGACTACAATGAGCAGTTCTTC.

This clone was seen more than once but under ten times. Within the sample, other DNA sequences also encode this same CDR3. V gene TRBV5-1 combines with J gene TRBJ2-5, with D tentatively TRBD1 or TRBD2 (5 bases each). Trimming shortened V by 1 base and J by 1 base, and 8 bases separated the two germline ends. Germline loops: CDR1 SGHRS, CDR2 YFSETQ. The CDR3 extends over 14 amino acids. CDR3 sequence (DNA): TGCGCCAGCAGCTTGCAGGGACCCCAAGAGACCCAGTACTTC. It specifies CASSLQGPQETQYF.

This clone was counted at least ten times. The chain uses TRBV29-1 and TRBJ2-5; D gene unclear. There are 12 residues in the CDR3. The V and J ends lost 4 bases and 9 bases respectively, with 15 bases between them. The germline CDR1 and CDR2 sequences are SQVTM and ANQGSEA. The chain's CDR3 is CSVGVPVLAQYF. CDR3 in DNA: TGCAGCGTTGGGGTCCCAGTGTTGGCCCAGTACTTC.

This sequence joins TRBV12-5 and TRBJ2-5; 7 positions match TRBD2. Trimming at V came to 5 bases and at J to 5 bases, leaving 5 bases not matched to a gene. The CDR3 spans 13 residues. Per the germline V gene, CDR1 is LGHNT and CDR2 is FRNRAP. CDR3 nucleotides: TGTGCTAGTGGTGCTAGCGGCGGGGAGACCCAGTACTTC. The encoded protein is CASGASGGETQYF.

The chain links TRBV30 to TRBJ2-1; 7 nucleotides match TRBD2. The trim removed 3 bases at V and 9 bases at J, leaving 2 bases unmatched. This CDR3 region has 11 residues. The germline V gene has CDR1 GTSNPN and CDR2 SVGIG (reference sequence). In DNA form, the CDR3 reads TGTGCCTGGAGGGGAGGGATTGAGCAGTTCTTC. This codes for CAWRGGIEQFF.

This clone was seen a handful of times. The chain couples TRBV15 to TRBJ1-5; D unclear. The CDR3 has 15 amino acids. CDR1 LNHNV and CDR2 YYDKDF come from the germline V gene (reference sequence). Trimming shortened V by 0 bases and J by 0 bases, and 6 bases separated the two germline ends. The CDR3 coding sequence is TGTGCCACCAGCAGAGATTACATTAGCAATCAGCCCCAGCATTTT. Protein product: CATSRDYISNQPQHF. Complete variable domain (other parts from reference TRBV15 and TRBJ1-5): DAMVIQNPRYQVTQFGKPVTLSCSQTLNHNVMYWYQQKSSQAPKLLFHYYDKDFNNEADTPDNFQSRRPNTSFCFLDIRSPGLGDTAMYLCATSRDYISNQPQHFGDGTRLSIL.